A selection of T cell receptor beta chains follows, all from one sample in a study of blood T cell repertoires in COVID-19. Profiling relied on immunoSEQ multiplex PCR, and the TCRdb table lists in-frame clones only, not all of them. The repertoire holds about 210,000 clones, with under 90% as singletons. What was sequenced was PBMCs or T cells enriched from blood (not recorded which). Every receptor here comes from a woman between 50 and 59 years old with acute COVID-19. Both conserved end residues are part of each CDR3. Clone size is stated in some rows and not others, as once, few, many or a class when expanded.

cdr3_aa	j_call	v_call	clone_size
CASSYSAQGTDTQYF	TRBJ2-3	TRBV6-4	-
CASSLASDRGSEKLFF	TRBJ1-4	TRBV5-1	-
CASSVGTAGVGYTF	TRBJ1-2	TRBV5-1	-
CASSPLPRQGGETQYF	TRBJ2-5	TRBV7-9	-
CASSWGGSGNTIYF	TRBJ1-3	TRBV6-5	-
CASSYRDRGVLWQETQYF	TRBJ2-5	TRBV5-1	-
CASSPREGDQPQHF	TRBJ1-5	TRBV18	-
CASSSSGTGDYNEQFF	TRBJ2-1	TRBV11-3	-
CATSTSGHPYEQYF	TRBJ2-7	TRBV15	few
CASSSGQLLRNTEAFF	TRBJ1-1	TRBV27	-
CASILGGTGGAGANVLTF	TRBJ2-6	TRBV2	-
CASSLGQGAYNEQFF	TRBJ2-1	TRBV7-2	-
CASSPGQGARNEKLFF	TRBJ1-4	TRBV9	-
CASRSGTSSYEQYF	TRBJ2-7	TRBV7-2	-
CASSPGQGLGTEAFF	TRBJ1-1	TRBV7-2	-
CASSLSSPDYEQYF	TRBJ2-7	TRBV7-2	once
CATGTARETQYF	TRBJ2-5	TRBV24-1	-